This passage covers 12 T cell receptor beta chains from one sample sequenced in a study of control samples from healthy donors and cancer patients. Assay used: immunoSEQ multiplex PCR; TCRdb lists only in-frame clones, some missing. The table records approximately 100,000 clones, approximately 84% of them present only once. Sequencing was carried out using PBMCs. These receptors were collected from a man between 65 and 85 years old with lung cancer.

DNA of the CDR3: TGTGCCAGCAGGCCTCAGGCGATGGGCACTGAAGCTTTCTTT. Its translation: CASRPQAMGTEAFF. V usage is TRBV7-8 and J usage is TRBJ1-1; D uncertain. Germline-derived CDR1 and CDR2 are SGHVS and FQNEAQ. V shed 6 bases and J shed 4 bases, with 15 bases lying between them. The CDR3 length is 14 residues.

The table lists this clone with a count of one. The V gene is TRBV7-9, the J gene TRBJ2-6; 7 nucleotides match TRBD2. Germline V gene lookup returns CDR1 SEHNR and CDR2 FQNEAQ (reference sequence). V shed 1 base, J shed 1 base, and the junction held 10 bases outside the gene matches. The CDR3 loop spans 19 amino acids. The DNA for the CDR3 is TGTGCCAGCAGCTTAGTTAGAGGCGGGGGACGATCTGGGGCCAACGTCCTGACTTTC. Translated, it gives CASSLVRGGGRSGANVLTF.

The chain recombines TRBV5-1 with TRBJ2-1, with 11 bases identical to TRBD2. The trim removed 3 bases at V and 7 bases at J, leaving 9 bases unmatched. Germline V gene data show CDR1 as SGHRS and CDR2 as YFSETQ. The CDR3 sequence is 16 residues long. CDR3 nucleotides: TGCGCCAGCAGCTGGGAACTAGCGGGGGAGGGTAATGAGCAGTTCTTC. Encoded protein: CASSWELAGEGNEQFF.

The chain uses TRBV5-6 and TRBJ1-1; 9 bases line up with TRBD1. CDR3 length: 15 amino acids. CDR1 and CDR2 (germline): SGHDT, YYEEEE. Germline trimming cut 4 bases from V and 8 bases from J; bases unmatched to any gene: 12. CDR3 protein: CASSLDPGQGGEAFF. For the CDR3, the DNA is TGTGCCAGCAGCCTTGACCCGGGACAGGGAGGGGAAGCTTTCTTT.

The table lists this clone with a few counts. J is TRBJ1-6 and V is TRBV7-9; D is ambiguous. Trimming pared 5 bases from V and 7 bases from J, leaving 6 bases between. The CDR3 totals 12 residues. The V gene's germline CDR1 is SEHNR and CDR2 FQNEAQ (reference sequence). The CDR3 is CASSPQNSPLHF. CDR3 sequence (DNA): TGTGCCAGCAGCCCACAGAATTCACCCCTCCACTTT.

The genes are TRBV19 and TRBJ1-1; TRBD1 is a possible D gene (6 bases). Trimming removed 4 bases at V and 6 bases at J, with 15 bases between. The CDR3 is made up of 14 amino acids. CDR1 is LNHDA, CDR2 SQIVND, per germline (reference sequence). The CDR3 loop reads CASSSSGQMAEAFF. The CDR3 nucleotides read TGTGCCAGTAGTAGCTCAGGACAGATGGCTGAAGCTTTCTTT.

This chain connects TRBV7-6 to TRBJ2-1; D assignment may be TRBD1 or TRBD2 (5 bases each). This CDR3 region has 15 residues. Germline CDR1 is SGHVS and CDR2 is FNYEAQ. Trimming took 4 bases from V and 2 from J, leaving 12 bases between them. This CDR3 reads CASSWDPAPYNEQFF. The CDR3 DNA sequence: TGTGCCAGCAGCTGGGACCCGGCCCCCTACAATGAGCAGTTCTTC.

The chain employs TRBV19 and TRBJ2-1; 12 positions match TRBD2. Trimming at V came to 6 bases and at J to 6 bases, leaving 12 bases not matched to a gene. The germline gives CDR1 LNHDA, CDR2 SQIVND (reference sequence). CDR3 length: 17 residues. The CDR3 loop is CASRPLAGGLSGNEQFF. The CDR3 DNA reads TGTGCCAGTAGGCCTCTAGCGGGGGGGCTATCTGGCAATGAGCAGTTCTTC.

This clone was counted once. This sequence joins TRBV28 and TRBJ2-3, with TRBD2 identical over 7 bases. CDR3 size: 17 residues. Germline V gives CDR1 MDHEN, CDR2 SYDVKM. Trimming removed 8 bases from V and 1 base from J; junction bases left unmatched: 15. CDR3 sequence reads: CASSQGRGGFRTDTQYF. The CDR3 coding sequence is TGTGCCAGCTCCCAAGGGAGGGGAGGATTCCGCACAGATACGCAGTATTTT.

The chain combines TRBV28 with TRBJ1-5; D call uncertain. This CDR3 spans 15 amino acids. Trimming pared 5 bases from V and 1 base from J, leaving 12 bases between. In germline, CDR1 is MDHEN, CDR2 SYDVKM. CDR3 amino acids: CASSHRLASNQPQHF. The CDR3 DNA reads TGTGCCAGCAGTCACCGATTAGCGAGCAATCAGCCCCAGCATTTT.

The chain is built from TRBV27 and TRBJ1-1; a weak D match, TRBD1 (5 bases). Germline CDR1 is MNHEY and CDR2 is SMNVEV (reference sequence). The CDR3 has 15 amino acids. V was shortened by 7 bases and J by 1 base, with 16 bases between the two germline ends. In DNA, the CDR3 is TGTGCCAGCACCAGGGATCCCATCAAGAACACTGAAGCTTTCTTT. Translating gives CASTRDPIKNTEAFF.

V and J are TRBV28 and TRBJ2-5; 9 bases map to TRBD2. Trimming removed 6 bases from V and 3 bases from J; junction bases left unmatched: 5. The germline V gene encodes CDR1 MDHEN and CDR2 SYDVKM. The CDR3 spans 14 residues. As DNA, the CDR3 is TGTGCCAGCAGCGATAGCGGGGGTAAAGAGACCCAGTACTTC. Translation: CASSDSGGKETQYF. The full variable domain, its missing parts supplied by reference TRBV28 and TRBJ2-5, is DVKVTQSSRYLVKRTGEKVFLECVQDMDHENMFWYRQDPGLGLRLIYFSYDVKMKEKGDIPEGYSVSREKKERFSLILESASTNQTSMYLCASSDSGGKETQYFGPGTRLLVL.